These 27 T cell receptor beta chains came from one sample sequenced in a study of OX40 agonist ivuxolimab in advanced cancers. Library generation was performed with the immunoSEQ multiplex PCR assay. In its TCRdb copy, this immuneACCESS table keeps in-frame sequences only and misses some clones. Where compared with another copy, unresolved V genes explain less than half of these, and the others have no known cause. This sample is represented by 23,000 or so clones; nearly 85% of them were singletons. More than 6.5% of the sample is in the top ten clones. Sequenced here: CD4+ or CD8+ T cells sorted from blood, sampled in a trial of the OX40 agonist ivuxolimab. The receptors derive from an adult with an advanced solid tumor such as melanoma, head and neck, liver or kidney cancer.

The V call is TRBV7-9, the J call TRBJ2-3; 9 positions agree with TRBD2. Germline CDR1 and CDR2: SEHNR and FQNEAQ (reference sequence). This CDR3 is 19 amino acids long. Trimming cost V 5 bases and J 1 base; bases outside gene matches: 16. CDR3 in amino acids: CASSTKGASGDRGTDTQYF. The CDR3 DNA sequence: TGTGCCAGCAGCACAAAAGGGGCTAGCGGGGATCGAGGCACAGATACGCAGTATTTT.

The chain uses TRBV9 and TRBJ1-2; D possibly corresponds to TRBD1 (5 bases). CDR1 is SGDLS and CDR2 is YYNGEE in the germline V gene. The CDR3 is made up of 18 amino acids. The V end lost 1 base, the J end lost 0 bases, and 19 bases lay between the germline ends. Written as DNA, the CDR3 is TGTGCCAGCAGCGTAAGGGACCTTAGGGCGGACTCTAACTATGGCTACACCTTC. It is translated as CASSVRDLRADSNYGYTF. Using reference TRBV9 and TRBJ1-2 for the parts outside the CDR3, the full variable domain is DSGVTQTPKHLITATGQRVTLRCSPRSGDLSVYWYQQSLDQGLQFLIQYYNGEERAKGNILERFSAQQFPDLHSELNLSSLELGDSALYFCASSVRDLRADSNYGYTFGSGTRLTVV.

The chain couples TRBV2 to TRBJ2-2; 9 nucleotides line up with TRBD1. CDR1 SNHLY and CDR2 FYNNEI come from the germline V gene. The CDR3 contains 19 residues. The trim removed 5 bases at V and 6 bases at J, leaving 19 bases unmatched. The CDR3 loop reads CASSSYGQGSVGGPGELFF. The CDR3 bases are TGTGCCAGCAGTTCTTACGGACAGGGGTCGGTGGGTGGACCCGGGGAGCTGTTTTTT.

This chain connects TRBV6-5 to TRBJ1-2; D may be TRBD1 (6 bases). CDR1 is MNHEY and CDR2 is SVGAGI in the germline V gene. V was clipped by 2 bases and J by 6 bases, with 10 bases between them. This CDR3 contains 13 residues. Written as DNA, the CDR3 is TGTGCCAGCAGTTACGAAGGGGGTAATGGCTACACCTTC. It specifies CASSYEGGNGYTF.

The chain recombines TRBV5-6 with TRBJ2-1, with 9 bases lining up with TRBD2. Germline V CDR1 and CDR2: SGHDT, YYEEEE. The CDR3 totals 15 residues. V lost 5 bases to trimming and J lost 8 bases; unmatched junction nucleotides: 11. In DNA form, the CDR3 reads TGTGCCAGCAGTCCTACCGGGACTAGCTTCGATGAGCAGTTCTTC. This translates into CASSPTGTSFDEQFF.

The CDR3 bases are TGCAGCGTCCGGGAGGCCCGTGACACCGGGGAGCTGTTTTTT. Translating it yields CSVREARDTGELFF. The rearrangement links TRBV29-1 to TRBJ2-2; TRBD2 aligns across 7 bases. CDR3 length equals 14 residues. Germline V CDR1 and CDR2: SQVTM, ANQGSEA. V lost 6 bases and J lost 3; bases outside the gene matches: 7.

A single count supports this clone. The V call is TRBV20-1, the J call TRBJ1-1, with D unresolved. The CDR3 is 11 amino acids. From germline, CDR1 is DFQATT and CDR2 SNEGSKA (reference sequence). Trimming removed 5 bases from V and 0 bases from J, with 4 bases in between. The chain's CDR3 is CSAAVNTEAFF. CDR3 DNA sequence: TGCAGTGCTGCAGTGAACACTGAAGCTTTCTTT.

The chain employs TRBV6-6 and TRBJ2-7; D call uncertain. Germline assignment: CDR1 MNHNY and CDR2 SVGAGI (reference sequence). The V gene lost 5 bases and the J gene lost 4 bases, with 9 bases spanning the gap. The CDR3 extends over 12 amino acids. CDR3 protein: CASSQFQYEQYF. Here the CDR3 DNA reads TGTGCCAGCAGTCAGTTCCAATACGAGCAGTACTTC.

The V and J genes are TRBV4-3 and TRBJ2-5, with D perhaps TRBD1 (5 bases). V lost 0 bases to trimming and J lost 5 bases, with 16 bases between them. Germline values: CDR1 LGHNA, CDR2 YSLEER. The CDR3 sequence is 16 residues long. Written as DNA, the CDR3 is TGCGCCAGCAGCCAAGATTGGCCCAGGGATGGGGAGACCCAGTACTTC. It specifies CASSQDWPRDGETQYF.

The chain recombines TRBV4-3 with TRBJ2-6; tentatively, D is TRBD2 (6 bases). The germline V gene encodes CDR1 LGHNA and CDR2 YSLEER. The CDR3 sequence is 16 residues long. V lost 0 bases and J 3 bases, leaving 9 bases between the germline ends. This CDR3 reads CASSQDEGGGANVLTF. The CDR3, as DNA: TGCGCCAGCAGCCAAGATGAGGGAGGTGGGGCCAACGTCCTGACTTTC.

This clone was counted only a few times. The chain has TRBV14 and TRBJ1-1; D unresolved. Germline V CDR1 and CDR2: SGHDN, FVKESK. V was shortened by 1 base and J by 5 bases, with 2 bases between the two germline ends. There are 11 residues in the CDR3. The CDR3 DNA sequence: TGTGCCAGCAGCCAAGGGACTGAAGCTTTCTTT. It yields the protein CASSQGTEAFF.

The chain couples TRBV9 to TRBJ1-2; no clear D. The CDR3 has 13 amino acids. Trimming shortened V by 7 bases and J by 4 bases, and 14 bases separated the two germline ends. The germline gives CDR1 SGDLS, CDR2 YYNGEE. The CDR3 loop reads CASAELMGYGYTF. CDR3 DNA sequence: TGTGCCAGCGCAGAGCTGATGGGCTATGGCTACACCTTC.

A single count supports this clone. V usage is TRBV27 and J usage is TRBJ1-6; 9 positions agree with TRBD1. CDR1 MNHEY and CDR2 SMNVEV come from the germline V gene (reference sequence). This CDR3 region has 15 residues. With 4 bases clipped from V and 7 bases from J, the junction kept 5 bases outside the gene matches. The CDR3 coding sequence is TGTGCCAGCAGTTCCAGGACAGGGGTAAATTCACCCCTCCACTTT. Its translation is CASSSRTGVNSPLHF.

The chain recombines TRBV15 with TRBJ2-7, with TRBD2 as a possible D gene (5 bases). From germline, CDR1 is LNHNV and CDR2 YYDKDF (reference sequence). The CDR3 length is 15 residues. V lost 0 bases and J lost 0, with 9 bases in between. CDR3 bases: TGTGCCACCAGCAGAGATCTAGCAAACTCCTACGAGCAGTACTTC. This codes for CATSRDLANSYEQYF. The full variable domain, in which reference TRBV15 and TRBJ2-7 provide the parts outside the CDR3, is DAMVIQNPRYQVTQFGKPVTLSCSQTLNHNVMYWYQQKSSQAPKLLFHYYDKDFNNEADTPDNFQSRRPNTSFCFLDIRSPGLGDTAMYLCATSRDLANSYEQYFGPGTRLTVT.

Only a few counts were recorded for this clone. This sequence joins TRBV27 and TRBJ1-1; unclear D gene. CDR1 is MNHEY, CDR2 SMNVEV, per germline (reference sequence). The CDR3 loop spans 12 amino acids. Trimming removed 4 bases from V and 8 bases from J, with 11 bases in between. CDR3 bases: TGTGCCAGCAGTTACCAAGGGCAGGAAGCTTTCTTT. Encoded protein: CASSYQGQEAFF.

The chain joins TRBV2 to TRBJ1-2; 10 bases are a match to TRBD1. The CDR3 is 16 amino acids. J lost 0 bases, V lost 6 bases, and 7 bases had no gene match. Germline V gene sequence: CDR1 SNHLY, CDR2 FYNNEI. For the CDR3, the DNA is TGTGCCAGCAGGAAAGGACAGGGGGATTCTAACTATGGCTACACCTTC. It specifies CASRKGQGDSNYGYTF. Full variable domain (remainder filled in from reference TRBV2 and TRBJ1-2): EPEVTQTPSHQVTQMGQEVILRCVPISNHLYFYWYRQILGQKVEFLVSFYNNEISEKSEIFDDQFSVERPDGSNFTLKIRSTKLEDSAMYFCASRKGQGDSNYGYTFGSGTRLTVV.

Here the CDR3 reads CASSSPSYEQYF. The DNA for the CDR3 is TGTGCCAGCAGCTCGCCCTCCTACGAGCAGTACTTC. The chain is built from TRBV5-6 and TRBJ2-7; no firm D call. The length of the CDR3 is 12 residues. The germline gives CDR1 SGHDT, CDR2 YYEEEE. V lost 3 bases and J 0 bases, leaving 4 bases between the germline ends. Using reference TRBV5-6 and TRBJ2-7 for the parts outside the CDR3, the full variable domain is DAGVTQSPTHLIKTRGQQVTLRCSPKSGHDTVSWYQQALGQGPQFIFQYYEEEERQRGNFPDRFSGHQFPNYSSELNVNALLLGDSALYLCASSSPSYEQYFGPGTRLTVT.

This clone was counted a single time. The chain has TRBV6-6 and TRBJ2-7; no reliable D call. Trimming took off 0 bases at V and 4 bases at J, with 4 bases between the two ends. In germline, CDR1 is MNHNY, CDR2 SVGAGI (reference sequence). The CDR3 is 12 residues long. The CDR3 DNA reads TGTGCCAGCAGTTACTCGCGGTACGAGCAGTACTTC. This gives the protein CASSYSRYEQYF.

The V call is TRBV5-1, the J call TRBJ1-3; D is unclear. Germline assignment: CDR1 SGHRS and CDR2 YFSETQ. The length of the CDR3 is 14 residues. V gave up 0 bases and J gave up 4 bases, with 8 bases separating them. For the CDR3, the DNA is TGCGCCAGCAGCTTGGACCCTATGGGAAACACCATATATTTT. It is translated as CASSLDPMGNTIYF.

The chain joins TRBV6-5 to TRBJ1-2; D is perhaps TRBD1 (5 bases). CDR1 and CDR2 from the germline V gene are MNHEY and SVGAGI. The CDR3 is 14 amino acids. Trimming pared 5 bases from V and 4 bases from J, leaving 14 bases between. Here the CDR3 reads CASSAGPGSYGYTF. The CDR3 coding sequence is TGTGCCAGCAGTGCAGGTCCAGGGAGCTATGGCTACACCTTC.

J is TRBJ2-7 and V is TRBV7-9; D remains unclear. Deletions cut 6 bases from V and 3 bases from J, with 6 bases between. Germline V gives CDR1 SEHNR, CDR2 FQNEAQ (reference sequence). This CDR3 region has 11 residues. The CDR3 reads CASSLLYEQYF. CDR3 in DNA: TGTGCCAGCAGTCTTCTCTACGAGCAGTACTTC.

The rearrangement uses TRBV6-5 and TRBJ1-5; D uncertain. V was shortened by 2 bases and J by 6 bases, with 11 bases between the two germline ends. Germline lookup yields CDR1 MNHEY and CDR2 SVGAGI. The CDR3 sequence is 14 residues long. The CDR3 loop reads CASSYLPRSQPQHF. The CDR3 DNA reads TGTGCCAGCAGTTACCTCCCCAGGAGTCAGCCCCAGCATTTT.

V and J are TRBV18 and TRBJ2-5, with D perhaps assigned TRBD1 or TRBD2 (5 bases each). Germline V gene sequence: CDR1 KGHSH, CDR2 LQKENI. This CDR3 spans 13 amino acids. V dropped 8 bases and J dropped 0 bases, with 10 bases sitting between them. CDR3 in DNA: TGTGCCAGCACCGGGACGTACCAAGAGACCCAGTACTTC. Amino acids: CASTGTYQETQYF. The full variable domain, with the rest looked up from reference TRBV18 and TRBJ2-5, is NAGVMQNPRHLVRRRGQEARLRCSPMKGHSHVYWYRQLPEEGLKFMVYLQKENIIDESGMPKERFSAEFPKEGPSILRIQQVVRGDSAAYFCASTGTYQETQYFGPGTRLLVL.

The chain carries TRBV25-1 and TRBJ1-2; D is unclear. This CDR3 spans 13 amino acids. Trimming took 1 base from V and 3 from J, leaving 6 bases between them. From germline, CDR1 is MGHDK and CDR2 SYGVNS. The CDR3 sequence: CASSELGDYGYTF. Written as DNA, the CDR3 is TGTGCCAGCAGTGAATTGGGAGACTATGGCTACACCTTC.

V and J are TRBV10-1 and TRBJ1-1; D is perhaps TRBD1 (5 bases). Per germline, CDR1 WNHNN and CDR2 SYGVQD (reference sequence). The CDR3 has 13 amino acids. V lost 5 bases to trimming and J lost 1 base, with 8 bases between them. CDR3 region: CASSLTENTEAFF. In DNA form, the CDR3 reads TGCGCCAGCAGTCTGACAGAGAACACTGAAGCTTTCTTT.

DNA for the CDR3: TGTGCCAGCAGCTTCTCGGCCGTCTATGGCTACACCTTC. It translates to CASSFSAVYGYTF. This rearrangement joins TRBV7-3 to TRBJ1-2, with D uncertain. The CDR3 sequence is 13 residues long. Germline CDR1 SGHTA, CDR2 FQGTGA. V was shortened by 3 bases and J by 4 bases, with 9 bases between the two germline ends.

J is TRBJ2-5 and V is TRBV6-5; D is perhaps TRBD1 (6 bases). Germline CDR1 is MNHEY and CDR2 is SVGAGI. This CDR3 has 14 residues. Trimming pared 2 bases from V and 2 bases from J, leaving 9 bases between. CDR3 region: CASSYLGQQETQYF. The CDR3 nucleotides read TGTGCCAGCAGTTACCTCGGACAGCAAGAGACCCAGTACTTC.